This T cell receptor beta chain was profiled in a study of T cells after yellow fever vaccination. This clonotype was detected a few times. TCRdb analysed the 5' RACE reads with MiXCR anew, one entry per CDR3 protein. The sample comprises 510,000 or so distinct CDR3 sequences, about 19% of which are singletons, and 13% to 15% rests with the top ten. V dropped 6 bases and J dropped 6; count of bases not matched to a gene: 3. Germline V gives CDR1 DFQATT, CDR2 SNEGSKA (reference sequence). The CDR3 loop spans 13 amino acids. The V call is TRBV20-1, the J call TRBJ2-3; 13 nucleotides match TRBD2. Specimen: PBMCs, collected 15 days after the yellow fever booster vaccination. The receptor was isolated from a man in his thirties or forties who received the YFV17D yellow fever vaccine. The CDR3 region has the DNA TGCAGTGCACCGACTAGCGGGAGGGATACGCAGTATTTT. Translating gives CSAPTSGRDTQYF.